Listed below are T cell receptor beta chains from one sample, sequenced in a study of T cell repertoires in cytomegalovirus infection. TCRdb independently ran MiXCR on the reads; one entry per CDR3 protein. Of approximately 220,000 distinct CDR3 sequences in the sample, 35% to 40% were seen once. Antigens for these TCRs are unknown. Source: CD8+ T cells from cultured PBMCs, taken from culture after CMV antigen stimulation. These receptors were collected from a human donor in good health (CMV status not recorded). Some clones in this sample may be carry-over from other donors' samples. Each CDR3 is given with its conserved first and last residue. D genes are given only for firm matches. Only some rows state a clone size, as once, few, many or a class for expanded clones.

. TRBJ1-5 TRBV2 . TGTGCCAGCAGTACAGGGTACATGGGGCTGGAATTGGGAAATCAGCCCCAGCATTTT CASSTGYMGLELGNQPQHF
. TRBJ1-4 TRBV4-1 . TGCGCCAGCAGGGACCCTACGGCTGTGGAAAAACTGTTTTTT CASRDPTAVEKLFF
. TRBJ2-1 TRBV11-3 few TGTGCCAGCAGCTTACGGGACGGTAACAATGAGCAGTTCTTC CASSLRDGNNEQFF
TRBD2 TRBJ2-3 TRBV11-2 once TGTGCCAGCAGCTCCCTCCTCGGAGCGGGGGGCGCAGATACGCAGTATTTT CASSSLLGAGGADTQYF
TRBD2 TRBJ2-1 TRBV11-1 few TGTGCCAGCAGTTCACTAGCGGGAGGGAGCTCCTACAATGAGCAGTTCTTC CASSSLAGGSSYNEQFF
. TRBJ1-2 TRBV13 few TGTGCCAGCAGCTTAGGACGACCGGATGCGGGAGAGGGCTATGGCTACACCTTC CASSLGRPDAGEGYGYTF
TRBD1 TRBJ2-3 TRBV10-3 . TGTGCCATCAGTAAGATCCAGGGGGCGGAAGATACGCAGTATTTT CAISKIQGAEDTQYF
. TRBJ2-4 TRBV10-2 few TGCGCCAGCAGTGAGTTGCCAAGGCGGGCCAAAAACATTCAGTACTTC CASSELPRRAKNIQYF
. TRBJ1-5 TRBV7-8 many TGTGCCAGCAGCTTAGCGATCGGGGTTATGAGCAATCAGCCCCAGCATTTT CASSLAIGVMSNQPQHF
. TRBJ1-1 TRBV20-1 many TGCAGTGCTAGTCGCGGGGGCTTGACTGAAGCTTTCTTT CSASRGGLTEAFF
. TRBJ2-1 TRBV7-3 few TGTGCCAGCAGCTACGACACTTACAATGAGCAGTTCTTC CASSYDTYNEQFF
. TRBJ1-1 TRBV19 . TGTGCCAGTAGTAGACGTGAGAACACTGAAGCTTTCTTT CASSRRENTEAFF
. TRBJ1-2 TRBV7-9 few TGTGCCAGCACGGACAACTATGGCTACACCTTC CASTDNYGYTF
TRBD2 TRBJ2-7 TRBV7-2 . TGTGCCAGCAGCTTCTCGTACCCCTTCACTAGCGGGAGTTTGTACGAGCAGTACTTC CASSFSYPFTSGSLYEQYF
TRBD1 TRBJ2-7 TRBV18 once TGTGCCAGCTCACCACCGACAGGGGGATACGAGCAGTACTTC CASSPPTGGYEQYF
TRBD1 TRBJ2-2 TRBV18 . TGTGCCAGCTCAGATCCGGGACAGACCCTCACCGGGGAGCTGTTTTTT CASSDPGQTLTGELFF
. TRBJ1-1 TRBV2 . TGTGCCAGCACCCCCCCCGCGGCCGGGTACTACACTGAAGCTTTCTTT CASTPPAAGYYTEAFF
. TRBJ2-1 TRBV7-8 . TGTGCCAGCAGCTTAGGGGATTCTCCTAGCTCCTACAATGAGCAGTTCTTC CASSLGDSPSSYNEQFF
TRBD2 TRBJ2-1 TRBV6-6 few TGTGCCAGCACGGGGGGAGGAGACAATGAGCAGTTCTTC CASTGGGDNEQFF
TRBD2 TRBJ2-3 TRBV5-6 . TGTGCCAGCAGCTCCAGCGGGAGCCTAACAGATACGCAGTATTTT CASSSSGSLTDTQYF
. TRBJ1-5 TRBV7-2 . TGTGCCAGCAGCTTAGTATTCGTGGGTTATAGCAATCAGCCCCAGCATTTT CASSLVFVGYSNQPQHF
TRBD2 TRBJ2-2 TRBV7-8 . TGTGCCAGCAGCTTAAGGGCGGGAGGGGAAACCGGGGAGCTGTTTTTT CASSLRAGGETGELFF
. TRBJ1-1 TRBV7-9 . TGTGCCAGCAGCCTTGGGATGGACACTGAAGCTTTCTTT CASSLGMDTEAFF
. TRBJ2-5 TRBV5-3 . TGTGCCAGCAGCCCGTGGAGCCAAGAGACCCAGTACTTC CASSPWSQETQYF
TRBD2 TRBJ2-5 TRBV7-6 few TGTGCCAGCAGCAACAGGGCTAGCGGGGGGGCCGTGGAGACCCAGTACTTC CASSNRASGGAVETQYF
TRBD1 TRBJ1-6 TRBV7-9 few TGTGCCAGCAGTCCCGGACAGGGAAATTCACCCCTCCACTTT CASSPGQGNSPLHF
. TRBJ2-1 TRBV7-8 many TGTGCCAGCAGCCCTAGGAATTCTGGGCGGGGCCCAAAATACAATGAGCAGTTCTTC CASSPRNSGRGPKYNEQFF
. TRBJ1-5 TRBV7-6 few TGTGCCAGCAGCTTAGATGCTCAGCCCCAGCATTTT CASSLDAQPQHF
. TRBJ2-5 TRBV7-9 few TGTGCCAGCAGCCCGAGGGAGGTCTGGGGAGAGACCCAGTACTTC CASSPREVWGETQYF
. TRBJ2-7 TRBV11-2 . TGTGCCAGCAGCTTAGGTCCGGGGGCAGGCCTCTCCTACGAGCAGTACTTC CASSLGPGAGLSYEQYF
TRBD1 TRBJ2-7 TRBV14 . TGTGCCAGCAGCCAAAAGGACAGGGCTAACTACGAGCAGTACTTC CASSQKDRANYEQYF
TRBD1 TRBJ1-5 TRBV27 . TGTGCCAGCAGTCCCCGGGACAGGGGACAGCCCCAGCATTTT CASSPRDRGQPQHF
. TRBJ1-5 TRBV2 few TGTGCCAGCGGGGGGGGGTATCAGCCCCAGCATTTT CASGGGYQPQHF
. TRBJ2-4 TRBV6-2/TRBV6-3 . TGTGCCAGCAGACTAGACTCCAGTCCTGTAGCCAAAAACATTCAGTACTTC CASRLDSSPVAKNIQYF
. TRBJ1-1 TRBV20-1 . TGCAGTGCGAGAGGGGAGGAGAACACTGAAGCTTTCTTT CSARGEENTEAFF
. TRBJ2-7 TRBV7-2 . TGTGCCAGCAGCCCCAGGAGTCGAGGGTCACACGAGACGTACTTC CASSPRSRGSHETYF
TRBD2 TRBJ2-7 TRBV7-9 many TGTGCCAGCAGCTTAAGAATGAGCGGGAGAAACGTATACGAGCAGTACTTC CASSLRMSGRNVYEQYF
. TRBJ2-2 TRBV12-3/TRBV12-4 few TGTGCCAGCAGTTTAGAGGGGGGGCCTGGCGGGGAGCTGTTTTTT CASSLEGGPGGELFF
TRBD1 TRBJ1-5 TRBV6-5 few TGTGCCAGCAGTTACAGACAGGGAGGTCGTCAGCCCCAGCATTTT CASSYRQGGRQPQHF
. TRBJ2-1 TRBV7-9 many TGTGCCAGCAATCTCCAGGCTGGGACCTACAATGAGCAGTTCTTC CASNLQAGTYNEQFF
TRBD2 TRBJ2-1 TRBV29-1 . TGCAGCGTCCGTGGGGAGGGCCTATTAAATGAGCAGTTCTTC CSVRGEGLLNEQFF
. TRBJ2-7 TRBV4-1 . TGCGCCAGCAGCCCCAGACTAGTCGGGGGATGGAACGAGCAGTACTTC CASSPRLVGGWNEQYF
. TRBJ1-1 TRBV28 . TGTGCCAGCACTCCCTGGGGGTCTGAAGCTTTCTTT CASTPWGSEAFF
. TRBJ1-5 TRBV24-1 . TGTGCCACCAGTACCGGGGAGCGGCAGCCCCAGCATTTT CATSTGERQPQHF
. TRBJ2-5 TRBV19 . TGTGCCAGTCAAGTAACGGGTCGGGGCAGCCAAGAGACCCAGTACTTC CASQVTGRGSQETQYF